The rows below give T cell receptor beta chains drawn from one sample of a study of blood T cell repertoires in COVID-19. Assay used: immunoSEQ multiplex PCR; TCRdb lists only in-frame clones, some missing. Among approximately 130,000 clones, around three quarters were seen once, and the ten largest hold 10% to 12%. Sequenced material: peripheral blood. The receptor source for this set is a human donor in a cohort sampled during active COVID-19. Both conserved end residues are part of each CDR3. The D gene is left open where the match is weak. Not every row has a clone size; where given, it reads once, few, many or a size class.

d_call: -
cdr3_length: 16
clone_size: -
j_call: TRBJ1-2
v_call: TRBV7-8
cdr3_aa: CASSLVGGFLNYGYTF
cdr3_nt: TGTGCCAGCAGCTTAGTGGGGGGTTTCCTTAACTATGGCTACACCTTC

d_call: TRBD1
cdr3_length: 14
clone_size: -
j_call: TRBJ1-4
v_call: TRBV7-9
cdr3_aa: CAGRGTGLNEKLFF
cdr3_nt: TGTGCCGGACGGGGGACAGGGCTTAATGAAAAACTGTTTTTT

d_call: TRBD1
cdr3_length: 15
clone_size: -
j_call: TRBJ2-6
v_call: TRBV5-1
cdr3_aa: CASSGTVSGANVLTF
cdr3_nt: TGCGCCAGCAGTGGGACAGTCTCTGGGGCCAACGTCCTGACTTTC

d_call: -
cdr3_length: 11
clone_size: -
j_call: TRBJ1-2
v_call: TRBV5-1
cdr3_aa: CASSFDTGYTF
cdr3_nt: TGCGCCAGCAGCTTCGACACGGGCTACACCTTC

d_call: TRBD1
cdr3_length: 15
clone_size: -
j_call: TRBJ1-6
v_call: TRBV28
cdr3_aa: CASSEFPGGGSPLHF
cdr3_nt: TGTGCCAGCAGTGAGTTTCCAGGGGGCGGTTCACCCCTCCACTTT

d_call: -
cdr3_length: 14
clone_size: once
j_call: TRBJ1-1
v_call: TRBV5-5
cdr3_aa: CASSLREQGYSAFF
cdr3_nt: TGTGCCAGCAGCTTGAGGGAGCAGGGGTATTCGGCTTTCTTT

d_call: TRBD1
cdr3_length: 16
clone_size: -
j_call: TRBJ1-4
v_call: TRBV6-6
cdr3_aa: CASSYETGGLNEKLFF
cdr3_nt: TGTGCCAGCAGTTACGAGACAGGGGGTCTTAATGAAAAACTGTTTTTT

d_call: TRBD1
cdr3_length: 14
clone_size: -
j_call: TRBJ2-7
v_call: TRBV5-1
cdr3_aa: CASSRTGATYEQYF
cdr3_nt: TGCGCCAGCAGCAGAACAGGGGCGACCTACGAGCAGTACTTC

d_call: -
cdr3_length: 13
clone_size: -
j_call: TRBJ1-5
v_call: TRBV19
cdr3_aa: CASRLTSNQPQHF
cdr3_nt: TGTGCCAGTCGCCTAACTAGCAATCAGCCCCAGCATTTT

d_call: TRBD1
cdr3_length: 14
clone_size: -
j_call: TRBJ1-1
v_call: TRBV6-5
cdr3_aa: CATAGRGPNTEAFF
cdr3_nt: TGTGCCACCGCCGGAAGGGGGCCGAACACTGAAGCTTTCTTT

d_call: TRBD1
cdr3_length: 15
clone_size: -
j_call: TRBJ2-3
v_call: TRBV19
cdr3_aa: CASSPDRAFTDTQYF
cdr3_nt: TGTGCCAGTAGTCCGGACAGGGCTTTCACAGATACGCAGTATTTT

d_call: TRBD2
cdr3_length: 18
clone_size: -
j_call: TRBJ2-3
v_call: TRBV18
cdr3_aa: CASSPLGLAGSSTDTQYF
cdr3_nt: TGTGCCAGCTCACCACTGGGACTAGCGGGGTCTAGCACAGATACGCAGTATTTT

d_call: TRBD1
cdr3_length: 17
clone_size: -
j_call: TRBJ2-1
v_call: TRBV7-8
cdr3_aa: CASSPPGQAYSYNEQFF
cdr3_nt: TGTGCCAGCAGCCCCCCGGGACAGGCATACTCCTACAATGAGCAGTTCTTC

d_call: TRBD2
cdr3_length: 16
clone_size: -
j_call: TRBJ2-1
v_call: TRBV24-1
cdr3_aa: CATSDPRGGFYNEQFF
cdr3_nt: TGTGCCACCAGTGACCCACGGGGGGGATTTTACAATGAGCAGTTCTTC

d_call: TRBD2
cdr3_length: 16
clone_size: -
j_call: TRBJ2-1
v_call: TRBV11-3
cdr3_aa: CASSFTSGGAGSEQFF
cdr3_nt: TGTGCCAGCAGCTTCACTAGCGGGGGGGCCGGCAGTGAGCAGTTCTTC

d_call: TRBD2
cdr3_length: 15
clone_size: -
j_call: TRBJ2-3
v_call: TRBV3-1/TRBV3-2
cdr3_aa: CASSQVSGTEGTQYF
cdr3_nt: TGTGCCAGCAGCCAAGTTAGCGGGACCGAAGGTACGCAGTATTTT

d_call: -
cdr3_length: 16
clone_size: once
j_call: TRBJ2-7
v_call: TRBV5-5
cdr3_aa: CASSLGGARGNYEQYF
cdr3_nt: TGTGCCAGCAGCTTGGGAGGAGCCCGGGGAAACTACGAGCAGTACTTC

d_call: TRBD1
cdr3_length: 15
clone_size: few
j_call: TRBJ2-2
v_call: TRBV19
cdr3_aa: CASSIGTGGTGELFF
cdr3_nt: TGTGCCAGTAGTATAGGGACAGGGGGCACCGGGGAGCTGTTTTTT

d_call: -
cdr3_length: 15
clone_size: -
j_call: TRBJ1-1
v_call: TRBV19
cdr3_aa: CASTLQPLGNTEAFF
cdr3_nt: TGTGCCAGTACTTTACAGCCCTTAGGGAACACTGAAGCTTTCTTT

d_call: -
cdr3_length: 15
clone_size: few
j_call: TRBJ1-4
v_call: TRBV7-6
cdr3_aa: CASSPAGGEAEKLFF
cdr3_nt: TGTGCCAGCAGCCCCGCTGGAGGCGAGGCTGAAAAACTGTTTTTT

d_call: TRBD2
cdr3_length: 18
clone_size: few
j_call: TRBJ2-3
v_call: TRBV4-2
cdr3_aa: CASSRRTSGGAVPDTQYF
cdr3_nt: TGTGCCAGCAGCCGAAGGACTAGCGGGGGGGCAGTTCCAGATACGCAGTATTTT

d_call: -
cdr3_length: 13
clone_size: -
j_call: TRBJ1-4
v_call: TRBV18
cdr3_aa: CASSPPSGEKLFF
cdr3_nt: TGTGCCAGCTCACCACCTTCGGGTGAAAAACTGTTTTTT

d_call: TRBD2
cdr3_length: 15
clone_size: -
j_call: TRBJ2-7
v_call: TRBV6-5
cdr3_aa: CASSPTSGIPYEQYF
cdr3_nt: TGTGCCAGCAGCCCCACTAGCGGGATTCCCTACGAGCAGTACTTC

d_call: -
cdr3_length: 18
clone_size: many
j_call: TRBJ1-1
v_call: TRBV19
cdr3_aa: CASSLQAPKGHANTEAFF
cdr3_nt: TGTGCCAGTAGTCTACAGGCGCCTAAGGGACACGCGAACACTGAAGCTTTCTTT

d_call: -
cdr3_length: 13
clone_size: -
j_call: TRBJ1-5
v_call: TRBV30
cdr3_aa: CAWSAGANQPQHF
cdr3_nt: TGTGCCTGGAGTGCAGGGGCCAATCAGCCCCAGCATTTT

d_call: -
cdr3_length: 14
clone_size: -
j_call: TRBJ1-1
v_call: TRBV6-2/TRBV6-3
cdr3_aa: CASSYSRANTEAFF
cdr3_nt: TGTGCCAGCAGTTACTCGAGGGCGAACACTGAAGCTTTCTTT

d_call: -
cdr3_length: 14
clone_size: -
j_call: TRBJ1-2
v_call: TRBV6-1
cdr3_aa: CASSELQGIVGYTF
cdr3_nt: TGTGCCAGCAGTGAATTGCAGGGTATTGTGGGCTACACCTTC

d_call: -
cdr3_length: 15
clone_size: -
j_call: TRBJ1-1
v_call: TRBV5-6
cdr3_aa: CASSPDRGWDTEAFF
cdr3_nt: TGTGCCAGCAGCCCCGATCGGGGGTGGGACACTGAAGCTTTCTTT

d_call: TRBD2
cdr3_length: 16
clone_size: few
j_call: TRBJ2-1
v_call: TRBV9
cdr3_aa: CASSVDLAGFYNEQFF
cdr3_nt: TGTGCCAGCAGCGTAGACCTAGCGGGTTTCTACAATGAGCAGTTCTTC

d_call: -
cdr3_length: 14
clone_size: -
j_call: TRBJ2-7
v_call: TRBV5-6
cdr3_aa: CASSFLQANYEQYF
cdr3_nt: TGTGCCAGCAGCTTCCTGCAGGCCAACTACGAGCAGTACTTC

d_call: -
cdr3_length: 14
clone_size: -
j_call: TRBJ2-1
v_call: TRBV28
cdr3_aa: CASSPDRPNNEQFF
cdr3_nt: TGTGCCAGCAGTCCTGACAGGCCCAACAATGAGCAGTTCTTC

d_call: TRBD2
cdr3_length: 14
clone_size: -
j_call: TRBJ2-1
v_call: TRBV7-9
cdr3_aa: CASSLAGLAEEQFF
cdr3_nt: TGTGCCAGCAGCTTAGCAGGACTAGCCGAAGAGCAGTTCTTC

d_call: TRBD1
cdr3_length: 16
clone_size: -
j_call: TRBJ1-5
v_call: TRBV19
cdr3_aa: CASIRTGGKSNQPQHF
cdr3_nt: TGTGCCAGTATCCGGACAGGGGGCAAGAGTAATCAGCCCCAGCATTTT

d_call: -
cdr3_length: 14
clone_size: -
j_call: TRBJ1-5
v_call: TRBV6-4
cdr3_aa: CASSVEFSNQPQHF
cdr3_nt: TGTGCCAGCAGCGTCGAGTTTAGCAATCAGCCCCAGCATTTT

d_call: TRBD2
cdr3_length: 14
clone_size: -
j_call: TRBJ2-7
v_call: TRBV6-5
cdr3_aa: CASSDLMGGVEQYF
cdr3_nt: TGTGCCAGCAGCGACCTGATGGGGGGGGTCGAGCAGTACTTC

d_call: TRBD1
cdr3_length: 15
clone_size: -
j_call: TRBJ1-2
v_call: TRBV6-5
cdr3_aa: CASSYSRTGARGYTF
cdr3_nt: TGTGCCAGCAGTTACTCGAGGACAGGGGCAAGAGGCTACACCTTC

d_call: TRBD1
cdr3_length: 18
clone_size: -
j_call: TRBJ1-1
v_call: TRBV18
cdr3_aa: CASSQRRDRAGVNTEAFF
cdr3_nt: TGTGCCAGCTCGCAACGACGGGACAGGGCTGGTGTGAACACTGAAGCTTTCTTT

d_call: -
cdr3_length: 17
clone_size: -
j_call: TRBJ2-3
v_call: TRBV7-9
cdr3_aa: CASSPTLGGAVTDTQYF
cdr3_nt: TGTGCCAGCAGCCCAACTTTAGGGGGGGCCGTCACAGATACGCAGTATTTT

d_call: TRBD1
cdr3_length: 15
clone_size: -
j_call: TRBJ1-2
v_call: TRBV6-5
cdr3_aa: CATWDSAALNYGYTF
cdr3_nt: TGTGCCACCTGGGACAGTGCGGCCCTAAACTATGGCTACACCTTC